Sequencing of this TCR beta chain was carried out in a study of T cell responses to AZD1222 COVID-19 vaccine. Trimming removed 0 bases at V and 5 bases at J, with 4 bases between. This CDR3 is built from 12 residues. In germline, CDR1 is MNHEY, CDR2 SVGAGI. Repertoires were generated with immunoSEQ multiplex PCR, while TCRdb's copy carries only in-frame clones and drops some. The sample has about 140,000 clones. As regards this clone: The same CDR3 is also encoded by other DNA sequences in this sample.

The chain links TRBV6-5 to TRBJ2-5; D call uncertain. Sample: peripheral blood. This TCR derives from an adult in good health. The CDR3 DNA reads as TGTGCCAGCAGTTACTCGGGGGAGACCCAGTACTTC. Its translation is CASSYSGETQYF.